What follows are 30 T cell receptor beta chains derived from one specimen sequenced in a study of T cells in localized non-small cell lung cancer. The data were produced by immunoSEQ multiplex PCR, yet TCRdb's version contains in-frame clones alone and is incomplete. The repertoire holds roughly 1,700 clones, with 30% to 40% as singletons. Here the sequenced sample was normal lung tissue next to the tumor, taken before any cancer treatment. Receptors originate from a female donor aged 60 or older with stage II squamous cell lung carcinoma.

This clone appeared a few times. V gene TRBV11-3 combines with J gene TRBJ2-5; 10 bases are a match to TRBD2. Germline V gene lookup returns CDR1 SGHNT and CDR2 YENEEA. The CDR3 has 16 residues. V lost 3 bases to trimming and J lost 4 bases; unmatched junction nucleotides: 8. CDR3 sequence reads: CASSFGAGGPGETQYF. CDR3 nucleotides: TGTGCCAGCAGCTTTGGAGCGGGAGGGCCGGGAGAGACCCAGTACTTC.

Comments on this clone: At one end, the junction sequence differs from germline, possibly due to a read error. This chain links TRBV18 with TRBJ1-6, with no clear D. The CDR3 extends over 15 amino acids. Germline V lookup: CDR1 KGHSH, CDR2 LQKENI. CDR3 region: CVSSPSSGINSPLHF. CDR3 nucleotides: TGTGTCAGCTCACCATCGTCCGGGATTAATTCACCCCTCCACTTT.

This clone was seen only a few times. V is TRBV30 and J is TRBJ1-1; a weak D match, TRBD1 (5 bases). This CDR3 has 13 residues. Germline CDR1 GTSNPN, CDR2 SVGIG (reference sequence). V was trimmed by 0 bases and J by 5 bases, leaving 10 bases between them. The CDR3 loop is CAWSVYRGTEAFF. CDR3 nucleotide sequence: TGTGCCTGGAGTGTATATCGGGGGACTGAAGCTTTCTTT.

The V call is TRBV28, the J call TRBJ2-7; 7 positions agree with TRBD1. This CDR3 spans 13 amino acids. Germline loops: CDR1 MDHEN, CDR2 SYDVKM. The V segment lost 5 bases and the J segment 1 base; nucleotides outside the gene matches: 2. The CDR3, as DNA: TGTGCCAGCAGTCCGGGACAGTCCTACGAGCAGTACTTC. It translates to CASSPGQSYEQYF.

The CDR3 DNA is TGTGCCAGCAGTGACAGAACAGGTACAGATACGCAGTATTTT. Its protein product is CASSDRTGTDTQYF. This sequence joins TRBV28 and TRBJ2-3, with D possibly TRBD1 on 5 matching bases. CDR1 and CDR2 (germline): MDHEN, SYDVKM. Trimming removed 5 bases at V and 3 bases at J, with 12 bases between. The CDR3 totals 14 residues.

The gene calls are TRBV30 and TRBJ2-7, with D perhaps matching TRBD2 (5 bases). The CDR3 sequence is 14 residues long. Germline CDR1 GTSNPN, CDR2 SVGIG (reference sequence). V gave up 3 bases and J gave up 10 bases, with 22 bases separating them. DNA of the CDR3: TGTGCCTGGAGGCCTCCGGGATCCCAGTCTAGTCAGTACTTC. Protein product: CAWRPPGSQSSQYF.

This clone is medium-sized. This rearrangement joins TRBV11-3 to TRBJ1-3, with no clear D. The CDR3 is made up of 16 amino acids. Germline CDR1 SGHNT, CDR2 YENEEA. Trimming took off 5 bases at V and 3 bases at J, with 17 bases between the two ends. The CDR3 nucleotides read TGTGCCAGCAGCCCTGGACCCGGTGGCTATGGAAACACCATATATTTT. It encodes CASSPGPGGYGNTIYF.

The chain uses TRBV14 and TRBJ1-2; 7 positions match TRBD1. CDR3 length: 15 amino acids. J gave up 1 base and V 0 bases, and 2 bases lay outside the gene matches. Germline values: CDR1 SGHDN, CDR2 FVKESK. CDR3 in DNA: TGTGCCAGCAGCCAAGATGGGGACAGTAACTATGGCTACACCTTC. It yields the protein CASSQDGDSNYGYTF. Filled out from reference TRBV14 and TRBJ1-2, the complete variable domain reads EAGVTQFPSHSVIEKGQTVTLRCDPISGHDNLYWYRRVMGKEIKFLLHFVKESKQDESGMPNNRFLAERTGGTYSTLKVQPAELEDSGVYFCASSQDGDSNYGYTFGSGTRLTVV.

This clone is categorized as large. The chain combines TRBV29-1 with TRBJ2-7, with TRBD2 matching 11 bases. CDR1 SQVTM and CDR2 ANQGSEA come from the germline V gene. Germline trimming cut 7 bases from V and 6 bases from J; bases unmatched to any gene: 8. The CDR3 length is 13 residues. CDR3 sequence reads: CSALTSGTGEQYF. As DNA, the CDR3 is TGCAGCGCGCTGACTAGCGGGACCGGCGAGCAGTACTTC.

V is TRBV6-8 and J is TRBJ2-7; D possibly corresponds to TRBD2 (6 bases). Germline V gene data show CDR1 as MNHGY and CDR2 as SAAAGT. Trimming stripped 6 bases from V and 4 bases from J, with 16 bases between. The CDR3 totals 14 residues. The CDR3 region is CASSGRDRSYEQYF. The CDR3, as DNA: TGTGCCAGCAGCGGGCGGGACCGTTCTTACGAGCAGTACTTC.

The chain has TRBV5-1 and TRBJ2-2; 7 bases match TRBD2. This CDR3 is built from 16 residues. Germline-derived CDR1 and CDR2 are SGHRS and YFSETQ. J gave up 3 bases and V 0 bases, and 5 bases lay outside the gene matches. This chain's CDR3 is CASSLVTSSDTGELFF. In DNA, the CDR3 is TGCGCCAGCAGCTTGGTGACTAGCAGCGACACCGGGGAGCTGTTTTTT.

This clone was seen more than once but under ten times. The chain links TRBV11-3 to TRBJ2-7, with 7 bases fitting TRBD1. CDR1 and CDR2 from the germline V gene are SGHNT and YENEEA. CDR3 length: 14 amino acids. J was trimmed by 6 bases and V by 2 bases; bases with no gene match: 7. The CDR3 sequence is CASSLWDRKGEQYF. The CDR3 DNA reads as TGTGCCAGCAGCTTATGGGACAGAAAGGGCGAGCAGTACTTC.

The genes are TRBV28 and TRBJ1-6; TRBD1 might be the D (5 bases). Deletions cut 6 bases from V and 6 bases from J, with 15 bases between. The CDR3 is made up of 15 amino acids. The V gene's germline CDR1 is MDHEN and CDR2 SYDVKM. CDR3 DNA sequence: TGTGCCAGCAGCCCCGGGACCCTCACTAATTCACCCCTCCACTTT. This translates into CASSPGTLTNSPLHF.

The CDR3 nucleotides are TGTGCCAGCTCCCCCTCGGGGGGGCCCTACGAGCAGTACTTC. It translates to CASSPSGGPYEQYF. The rearrangement joins TRBV18 to TRBJ2-7, with 8 bases matching TRBD2. CDR3 length equals 14 residues. The trim removed 6 bases at V and 2 bases at J, leaving 6 bases unmatched. Germline CDR1 and CDR2: KGHSH and LQKENI.

The chain is built from TRBV29-1 and TRBJ1-1; weak D call: TRBD1 (6 bases). Germline assignment: CDR1 SQVTM and CDR2 ANQGSEA. V dropped 4 bases and J dropped 3 bases, with 9 bases sitting between them. There are 12 residues in the CDR3. This chain's CDR3 is CSVGQGYTEAFF. The CDR3 bases are TGCAGCGTTGGGCAGGGGTACACTGAAGCTTTCTTT. The whole variable domain, remainder taken from reference TRBV29-1 and TRBJ1-1, is SAVISQKPSRDICQRGTSLTIQCQVDSQVTMMFWYRQQPGQSLTLIATANQGSEATYESGFVIDKFPISRPNLTFSTLTVSNMSPEDSSIYLCSVGQGYTEAFFGQGTRLTVV.

The chain employs TRBV19 and TRBJ2-1; tentatively, D is TRBD1 (6 bases). V lost 3 bases, J lost 4 bases, and 13 bases lay in between. The CDR3 loop spans 15 amino acids. The germline V gene encodes CDR1 LNHDA and CDR2 SQIVND (reference sequence). The CDR3 spells CASSINRVNYNEQFF. Here the CDR3 DNA reads TGTGCCAGTAGTATTAACAGGGTTAAYTACAATGAGCAGTTCTTC.

The chain carries TRBV29-1 and TRBJ2-3, with 7 bases identical to TRBD2. The germline CDR1 and CDR2 sequences are SQVTM and ANQGSEA. The CDR3 spans 13 residues. Germline trimming cut 4 bases from V and 2 bases from J; bases unmatched to any gene: 3. The CDR3 here is CSVGGGITDTQYF. The CDR3 region has the DNA TGCAGCGTTGGCGGGGGAATCACAGATACGCAGTATTTT.

The chain has TRBV28 and TRBJ1-4, with D perhaps TRBD1 (5 bases). With 9 bases removed from V and 8 bases from J, the gap between germline ends came to 25 bases. Germline V gene lookup returns CDR1 MDHEN and CDR2 SYDVKM. This CDR3 is 16 amino acids long. The CDR3 reads CASSTSGRKFVEKLFF. CDR3 DNA: TGTGCCAGTAGTACGTCGGGACGAAAGTTCGTAGAAAAACTGTTTTTT.

Only a few counts were recorded for this clone. V usage is TRBV28 and J usage is TRBJ2-5; D might be TRBD1 (6 bases). Trimming took off 4 bases at V and 4 bases at J, with 16 bases between the two ends. Germline V gene sequence: CDR1 MDHEN, CDR2 SYDVKM. The CDR3 runs 15 residues. The CDR3 DNA reads TGTGCCAGCAGTTCAATCAGGACAGATCTAGAGACCCAGTACTTC. It codes for CASSSIRTDLETQYF.

The genes are TRBV19 and TRBJ1-2; 7 bases fit TRBD1. The V gene end was trimmed by 8 bases and the J gene end by 5 bases; junction bases not matched to a gene: 11. Germline V gene data show CDR1 as LNHDA and CDR2 as SQIVND (reference sequence). The CDR3 sequence is 14 residues long. CDR3 sequence (DNA): TGTGCCAGTGACTTTGGACAGGTGCCGTATGGCTACACCTTC. Protein: CASDFGQVPYGYTF. Full variable domain (remainder filled in from reference TRBV19 and TRBJ1-2): DGGITQSPKYLFRKEGQNVTLSCEQNLNHDAMYWYRQDPGQGLRLIYYSQIVNDFQKGDIAEGYSVSREKKESFPLTVTSAQKNPTAFYLCASDFGQVPYGYTFGSGTRLTVV.

This clone is medium-sized by share. The chain uses TRBV11-3 and TRBJ2-1, with D perhaps TRBD2 (5 bases). Germline loops: CDR1 SGHNT, CDR2 YENEEA. The CDR3 has 15 amino acids. V lost 1 base and J lost 10, with 17 bases in between. In nucleotides, the CDR3 is TGTGCCAGCAGCTTAGGCCGTGGGAGCCTAGGGGAGCAGTTCTTC. Translated: CASSLGRGSLGEQFF.

This clone has a single count. The J gene is TRBJ2-1, the V gene TRBV14, with 9 positions matching TRBD2. J gave up 2 bases and V 3 bases, and 8 bases lay outside the gene matches. CDR3 length: 17 amino acids. Germline CDR1 reads SGHDN; CDR2 reads FVKESK. The chain's CDR3 is CASSHSGAGGPYNEQFF. CDR3 sequence (DNA): TGTGCCAGCAGCCATTCCGGGGCGGGAGGGCCCTACAATGAGCAGTTCTTC.

This chain uses TRBV9 with TRBJ2-7, with 12 bases that match TRBD1. Germline trimming cut 4 bases from V and 6 bases from J; bases unmatched to any gene: 5. CDR1 and CDR2 (germline): SGDLS, YYNGEE. The CDR3 is 14 amino acids. The CDR3 reads CASSIGTGGSEQYF. The DNA for the CDR3 is TGTGCCAGCAGCATCGGGACAGGGGGCTCCGAGCAGTACTTC.

This clone was seen a few times. The V call is TRBV6-8, the J call TRBJ2-2, with TRBD1 matching over 8 bases. The trim removed 8 bases at V and 5 bases at J, leaving 13 bases unmatched. Germline values: CDR1 MNHGY, CDR2 SAAAGT. This CDR3 is 16 amino acids long. As DNA, the CDR3 is TGTGCCAGCCTCCCCCGGGACAGGATTGTAACCGGGGAGCTGTTTTTT. Its protein is CASLPRDRIVTGELFF.

Within the sample, this clone is medium-sized. The chain has TRBV11-3 and TRBJ1-2, with 10 bases matching TRBD1. The V segment lost 5 bases and the J segment 0 bases; nucleotides outside the gene matches: 6. Germline values: CDR1 SGHNT, CDR2 YENEEA. This CDR3 has 16 residues. The chain's CDR3 is CASSLGDRGSNYGYTF. The CDR3 DNA is TGTGCCAGCAGCCTAGGGGACAGGGGCTCTAACTATGGCTACACCTTC.

This clone ranks as medium-sized (0.01 to 0.1%). The chain uses TRBV9 and TRBJ2-1, with 10 nucleotides matching TRBD1. Unmatched junction bases numbered 5, after V lost 5 bases and J lost 3 bases. The length of the CDR3 is 15 residues. CDR1 SGDLS and CDR2 YYNGEE come from the germline V gene. CDR3 DNA: TGTGCCAGCAGTGGACAGGGGGGCAACTACAATGAGCAGTTCTTC. It is translated as CASSGQGGNYNEQFF.

This clone is labeled as medium-sized. This rearrangement joins TRBV6-8 to TRBJ2-1; 7 bases align to TRBD2. CDR1 and CDR2 (germline): MNHGY, SAAAGT. The V and J ends lost 7 bases and 2 bases, in that order; junction bases with no gene match: 5. This CDR3 comprises 14 residues. In nucleotides, the CDR3 is TGTGCCAGCACCCCTAGCGGAACCTACAATGAGCAGTTCTTC. Translation gives CASTPSGTYNEQFF.

This clone occurred a few times. V usage is TRBV11-3 and J usage is TRBJ2-3, with D perhaps TRBD2 (5 bases). The CDR3 covers 15 residues. CDR1 and CDR2 (germline): SGHNT, YENEEA. V dropped 5 bases and J dropped 2 bases, with 14 bases sitting between them. In nucleotides, the CDR3 is TGTGCCAGCAGCAGAGGCAGCGGATACACAGATACGCAGTATTTT. This translates into CASSRGSGYTDTQYF.

The chain combines TRBV18 with TRBJ2-2; possible D gene TRBD1, 6 bases. The CDR3 extends over 14 amino acids. Germline V gene lookup returns CDR1 KGHSH and CDR2 LQKENI. V shed 4 bases and J shed 7 bases, with 13 bases lying between them. CDR3 in amino acids: CASSQTGQDGELFF. In DNA, the CDR3 is TGTGCCAGCTCACAAACGGGACAAGACGGGGAGCTGTTTTTT.

This clone was counted only a few times. The chain joins TRBV10-3 to TRBJ1-2; TRBD1 matches at 9 bases. Germline V CDR1 and CDR2: ENHRY, SYGVKD. The CDR3 length is 16 residues. Trimming removed 2 bases from V and 1 base from J; junction bases left unmatched: 5. CDR3: CAISEDRDRDNYGYTF. The CDR3 region has the DNA TGTGCCATCAGTGAGGACCGGGACAGGGATAACTATGGCTACACCTTC.